The following is a T cell receptor beta chain sequence with its context. Germline V CDR1 and CDR2: SGHDN, FVKESK. With 4 bases removed from V and 0 bases from J, the gap between germline ends came to 10 bases. This CDR3 comprises 15 residues. This entry belongs to a study of blood T cell repertoires in COVID-19. Authors' methods: Estimation of nucleated cell counts was performed using reference gene primer amplification. Clones were read by immunoSEQ multiplex PCR, and TCRdb kept only the in-frame ones, dropping some. From that table come the V and J calls and clone size; the DNA was used to work out D and trimming. Found here are 220,000 or so clones, approximately 91% of them singletons; the top ten hold less than 7.5%.

Sequenced material: peripheral blood. The clonotype originates from a man in his 60s who had recovered from COVID-19. This sequence joins TRBV14 and TRBJ2-1; D might be TRBD1 (5 bases). For the CDR3, the DNA is TGTGCCAGCAGCCGATCGACAGACTCCTACAATGAGCAGTTCTTC. Its protein is CASSRSTDSYNEQFF.